The 3 T cell receptor beta chains presented below share a single source sample, sequenced in a study of cytomegalovirus exposure and HLA in healthy donors. Amplification used 60 Vbeta primers and 13 Jbeta primers. Libraries were prepared by immunoSEQ multiplex PCR; TCRdb keeps only in-frame clonotypes and omits some of them. The table lists approximately 37,000 clones. The sequenced material came from PBMCs. Every receptor here comes from a male donor in good health and CMV-seronegative.

In DNA form, the CDR3 reads TGTGCCAGCAGCTCGGGACTAGCGGGGGGATATCGTGAGCAGTTCTTC. It translates to CASSSGLAGGYREQFF. This rearrangement joins TRBV7-3 to TRBJ2-1, with TRBD2 identical over 15 bases. Trimming removed 4 bases from V and 9 bases from J; junction bases left unmatched: 7. Looked up from germline, CDR1 is SGHTA and CDR2 is FQGTGA. This CDR3 contains 16 residues.

CDR3 nucleotides: TGCGCCAGCAGCCCCGGGCTAGCGGGGGGCGAAGATACGCAGTATTTT. It codes for CASSPGLAGGEDTQYF. V is TRBV5-1 and J is TRBJ2-3; 11 nucleotides match TRBD2. Trimming at V came to 4 bases and at J to 5 bases, leaving 9 bases not matched to a gene. CDR1 is SGHRS, CDR2 YFSETQ, per germline. This CDR3 has 16 residues.

The rearrangement joins TRBV13 to TRBJ1-6; 8 bases map to TRBD1. CDR3 length: 16 residues. The junction had 14 bases not matched to a gene; V was cut back by 6 bases and J by 10 bases. Germline-derived CDR1 and CDR2 are PRHDT and FYEKMQ (reference sequence). The CDR3 spells CASRSRPGQVESPLHF. In DNA, the CDR3 is TGTGCCAGCAGATCACGTCCGGGACAGGTGGAATCACCCCTCCACTTT.